What follows is one T cell receptor beta chain and its context. As yet, its antigen is unknown. Losses at the gene ends were 6 bases for V and 0 bases for J; bases not matched to a gene: 12. Germline V gene sequence: CDR1 DFQATT, CDR2 SNEGSKA (reference sequence). This CDR3 has 17 amino acids. TCRdb reprocessed the 5' RACE reads via MiXCR and lists one record per CDR3 protein. Here the sample spans hundreds of thousands of distinct CDR3 sequences, 9% to 15% being singletons. The sample belongs to a study of T cells after yellow fever vaccination. The study, taken as a whole, reports: Booster samples showed a return of most primary-vaccination clones (roughly 96% CD4, approximately 85% CD8). Few clonotypes appeared in both CD4 and CD8 compartments. Faster peaking, at day 5 versus 15, marked a secondary response that was weaker.

The sequence derives from a man between 25 and 39 years old who received the YFV17D yellow fever vaccine. V gene TRBV20-1 combines with J gene TRBJ2-7; 12 bases align to TRBD2. This material consisted of PBMCs, taken on the day of the yellow fever booster vaccination. This chain's CDR3 is CSAAQGLAGPYSYEQYF. DNA for the CDR3: TGCAGTGCAGCTCAGGGACTAGCGGGCCCATACTCCTACGAGCAGTACTTC.